Only a few counts were recorded for the clone carrying this TCR beta chain. Its cognate antigen is unknown. The data originate from a study of cytotoxic CD8 clonotypes in ibrutinib-treated CLL. Study observations and caveats: Measured clonality at baseline was greater than in age-matched healthy donors and tracked with circulating CD8+ T-cell counts.

Libraries were prepared by immunoSEQ multiplex PCR; TCRdb keeps only in-frame clonotypes and omits some of them. Here the sample spans just over 200,000 clones, around 70% being singletons. The CDR3 covers 10 residues. Germline assignment: CDR1 GTSNPN and CDR2 SVGIG (reference sequence). The V gene lost 1 base and the J gene lost 5 bases, with 2 bases spanning the gap. This specimen consisted of PBMCs, obtained after 12 months of ibrutinib treatment. This receptor was identified in a human donor with chronic lymphocytic leukemia. The genes are TRBV30 and TRBJ2-5; the D is unclear. The CDR3, as DNA: TGTGCCTGGAGTGGTGAGACCCAGTACTTC. It translates to CAWSGETQYF.